The text below deals with one TCR beta chain. The data derive from a study of cytomegalovirus exposure and HLA in healthy donors. Libraries were prepared by immunoSEQ multiplex PCR; TCRdb keeps only in-frame clonotypes and omits some of them. Here the sample spans 250,000 to 350,000 clones, about nine tenths being singletons. The CDR3 covers 12 residues. V lost 6 bases and J 2 bases, leaving 8 bases between the germline ends. CDR1 and CDR2 from the germline V gene are MNHEY and SMNVEV (reference sequence). Sequencing was performed on PBMCs. This TCR was recovered from a woman under 40 in good health and CMV-seropositive. The genes are TRBV27 and TRBJ2-7; D gene uncertain. CDR3 nucleotides: TGTGCCAGCAGGACCGGTCCCTACGAGCAGTACTTC. Translating gives CASRTGPYEQYF.